This entry concerns a single TCR beta chain. Assay used: immunoSEQ multiplex PCR; TCRdb lists only in-frame clones, some missing. The sample includes about 210,000 clones, approximately 78% of them seen just once. During active infection, Seattle patients enrolled and were then monitored through disease. The entry originates in a study of blood T cell repertoires in COVID-19. Across the whole study: Some COVID-19 samples were acute and others convalescent; all came from the United States, Italy and Spain. Nucleic acid was either cDNA or gDNA, and it came from T cells, B-cell-depleted T cells, or PBMCs.

The TCR was taken from a woman in her 70s with COVID-19, enrolled during active disease. The sequenced sample consisted of peripheral blood.

The CDR3 reads CASSQESGWYEQFF. DNA of the CDR3: TGCGCCAGCAGCCAAGAGAGCGGGTGGTATGAGCAGTTCTTC. J is TRBJ2-1 and V is TRBV4-3; D might be TRBD2 (6 bases). The ends were cut back, 0 bases at V and 8 bases at J, with 11 bases in the middle. The CDR3 runs to 14 residues. Germline V gene lookup returns CDR1 LGHNA and CDR2 YSLEER.